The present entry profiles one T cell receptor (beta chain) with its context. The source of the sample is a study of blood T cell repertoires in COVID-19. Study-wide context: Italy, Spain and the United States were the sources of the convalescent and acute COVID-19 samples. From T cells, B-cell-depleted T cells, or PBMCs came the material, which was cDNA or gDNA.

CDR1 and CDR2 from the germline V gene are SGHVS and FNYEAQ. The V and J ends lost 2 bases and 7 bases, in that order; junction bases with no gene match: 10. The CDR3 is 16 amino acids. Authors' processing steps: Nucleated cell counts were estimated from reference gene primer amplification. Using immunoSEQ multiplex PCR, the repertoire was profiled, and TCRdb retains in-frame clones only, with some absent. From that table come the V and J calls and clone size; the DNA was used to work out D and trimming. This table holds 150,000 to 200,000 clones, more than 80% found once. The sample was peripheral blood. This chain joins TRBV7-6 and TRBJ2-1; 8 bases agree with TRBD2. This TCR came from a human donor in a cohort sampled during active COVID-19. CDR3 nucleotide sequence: TGTGCCAGCAGCTTATCCCCCGGGGGGGCGATGAATGAGCAGTTCTTC. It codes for CASSLSPGGAMNEQFF.